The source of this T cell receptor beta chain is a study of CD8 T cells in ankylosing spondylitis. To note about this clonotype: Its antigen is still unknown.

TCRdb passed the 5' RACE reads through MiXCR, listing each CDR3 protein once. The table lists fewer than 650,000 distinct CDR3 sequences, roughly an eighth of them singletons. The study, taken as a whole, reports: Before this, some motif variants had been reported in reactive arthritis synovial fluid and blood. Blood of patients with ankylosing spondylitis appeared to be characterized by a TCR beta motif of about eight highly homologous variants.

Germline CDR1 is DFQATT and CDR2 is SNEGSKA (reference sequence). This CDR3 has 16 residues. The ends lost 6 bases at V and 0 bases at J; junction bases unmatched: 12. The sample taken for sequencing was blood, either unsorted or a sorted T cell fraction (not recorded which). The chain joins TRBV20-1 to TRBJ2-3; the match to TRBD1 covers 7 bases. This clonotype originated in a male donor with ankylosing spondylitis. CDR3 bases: TGCAGTGCCGGTTTCTCCGGGACAGCGAGCACAGATACGCAGTATTTT. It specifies CSAGFSGTASTDTQYF.